Reported below is one TCR beta chain. In the authors' workflow: Counts of nucleated cells, estimated from reference gene primer amplification, were obtained. Produced via immunoSEQ multiplex PCR; TCRdb's table is partial and in-frame only. V, J and clone size derive from that table, while D and trimming were established from the DNA sequence. The sample lists over 75,000 clones; more than 65% were seen once. This entry comes from a study of blood T cell repertoires in COVID-19. Whole-study context: Acute-phase and convalescent COVID-19 samples originated in the United States, Italy and Spain. From T cells, B-cell-depleted T cells, or PBMCs came the material, which was cDNA or gDNA.

CDR1 SGHDT and CDR2 YYEEEE come from the germline V gene. V shed 4 bases and J 4 bases; nucleotides not matched to a gene: 6. This CDR3 is built from 14 residues. This chain joins TRBV5-6 and TRBJ1-2; TRBD1 matches 8 bases. This clonotype originated in a woman aged 50 to 60 with acute or convalescent COVID-19. The sample consisted of peripheral blood. The CDR3 spells CASSPDRVLYGYTF. CDR3 nucleotides: TGTGCCAGCAGCCCGGACAGGGTACTCTATGGCTACACCTTC. The entire variable domain, with the rest obtained from reference TRBV5-6 and TRBJ1-2, is as follows: DAGVTQSPTHLIKTRGQQVTLRCSPKSGHDTVSWYQQALGQGPQFIFQYYEEEERQRGNFPDRFSGHQFPNYSSELNVNALLLGDSALYLCASSPDRVLYGYTFGSGTRLTVV.